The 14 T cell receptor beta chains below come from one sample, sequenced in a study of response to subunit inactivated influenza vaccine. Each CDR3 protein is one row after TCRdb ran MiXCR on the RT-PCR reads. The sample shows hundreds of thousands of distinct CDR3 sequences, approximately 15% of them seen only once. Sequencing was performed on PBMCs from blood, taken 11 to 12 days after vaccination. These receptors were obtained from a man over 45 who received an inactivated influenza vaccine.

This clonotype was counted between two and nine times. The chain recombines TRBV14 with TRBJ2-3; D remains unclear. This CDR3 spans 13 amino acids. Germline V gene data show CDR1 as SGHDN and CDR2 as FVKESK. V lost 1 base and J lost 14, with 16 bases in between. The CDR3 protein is CASSQGSSGLTYF. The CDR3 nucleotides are TGTGCCAGCAGCCAAGGGAGTTCCGGCTTGACGTATTTT.

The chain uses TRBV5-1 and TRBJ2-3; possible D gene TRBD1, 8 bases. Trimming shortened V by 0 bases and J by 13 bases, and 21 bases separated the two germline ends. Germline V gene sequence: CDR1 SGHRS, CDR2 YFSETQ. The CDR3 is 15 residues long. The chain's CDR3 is CASSLEGTGQGGEYF. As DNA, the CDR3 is TGCGCCAGCAGCTTGGAGGGGACAGGCCAGGGAGGGGAGTATTTT.

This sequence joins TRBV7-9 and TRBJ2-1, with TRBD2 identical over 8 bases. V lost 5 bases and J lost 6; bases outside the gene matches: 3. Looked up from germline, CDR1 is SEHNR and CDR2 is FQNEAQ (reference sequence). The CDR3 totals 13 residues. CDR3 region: CASSRGTSNEQFF. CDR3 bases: TGTGCCAGCAGCCGCGGGACTAGCAATGAGCAGTTCTTC.

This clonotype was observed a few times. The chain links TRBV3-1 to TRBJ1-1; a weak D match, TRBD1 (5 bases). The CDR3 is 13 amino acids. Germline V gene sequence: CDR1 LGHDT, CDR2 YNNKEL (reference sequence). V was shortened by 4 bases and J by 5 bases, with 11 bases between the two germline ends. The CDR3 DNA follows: TGTGCCAGCAGCCGGGCAGGGAGTACTGAAGCTTTCTTT. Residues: CASSRAGSTEAFF.

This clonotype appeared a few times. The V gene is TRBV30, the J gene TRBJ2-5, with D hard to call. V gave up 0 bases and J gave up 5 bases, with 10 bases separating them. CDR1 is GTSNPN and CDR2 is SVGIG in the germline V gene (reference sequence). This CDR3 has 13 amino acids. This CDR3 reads CAWSVTTPETQYF. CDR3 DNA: TGTGCCTGGAGTGTCACCACACCCGAGACCCAGTACTTC. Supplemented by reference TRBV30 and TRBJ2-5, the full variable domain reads SQTIHQWPATLVQPVGSPLSLECTVEGTSNPNLYWYRQAAGRGLQLLFYSVGIGQISSEVPQNLSASRPQDRQFILSSKKLLLSDSGFYLCAWSVTTPETQYFGPGTRLLVL.

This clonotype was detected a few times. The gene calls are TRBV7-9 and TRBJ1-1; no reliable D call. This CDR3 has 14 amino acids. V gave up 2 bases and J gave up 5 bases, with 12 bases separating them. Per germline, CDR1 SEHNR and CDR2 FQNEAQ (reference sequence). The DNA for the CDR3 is TGTGCCAGCAGCTTATCAACAACCAGTACTGAAGCTTTCTTT. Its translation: CASSLSTTSTEAFF.

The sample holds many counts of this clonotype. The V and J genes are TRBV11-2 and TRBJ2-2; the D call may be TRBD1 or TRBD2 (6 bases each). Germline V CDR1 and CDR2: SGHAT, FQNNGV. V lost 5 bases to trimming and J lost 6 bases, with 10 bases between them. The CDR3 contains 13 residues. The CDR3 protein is CASSPGAAGELFF. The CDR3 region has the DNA TGTGCCAGCAGCCCGGGGGCCGCCGGGGAGCTGTTTTTT.

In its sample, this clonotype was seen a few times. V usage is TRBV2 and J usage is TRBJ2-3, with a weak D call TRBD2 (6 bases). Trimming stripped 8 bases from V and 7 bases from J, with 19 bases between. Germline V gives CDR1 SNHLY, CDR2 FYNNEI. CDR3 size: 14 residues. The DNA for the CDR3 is TGTGCCAGCGGACCTACTAGCTTTGGGCATACGCAGTATTTT. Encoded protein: CASGPTSFGHTQYF.

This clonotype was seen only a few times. The CDR3 DNA is TGTGCCAGCAGTCGCGATGGGTTTTACGAGCAGTTCTTC. Translation gives CASSRDGFYEQFF. The chain is built from TRBV12-3 or TRBV12-4 and TRBJ2-1, with D unclear. Between the trimmed V and J ends, which lost 5 bases and 10 bases, there was a span of 15 bases. The CDR3 totals 13 residues.

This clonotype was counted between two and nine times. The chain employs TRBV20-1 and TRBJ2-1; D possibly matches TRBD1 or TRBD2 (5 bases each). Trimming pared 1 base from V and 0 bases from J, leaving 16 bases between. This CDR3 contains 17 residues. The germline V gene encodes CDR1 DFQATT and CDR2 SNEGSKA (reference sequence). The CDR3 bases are TGCAGTGCTAGAGGTTCCTCGGGGCTGAGCTCCTACAATGAGCAGTTCTTC. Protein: CSARGSSGLSSYNEQFF.

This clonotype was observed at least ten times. Here the CDR3 reads CASSEVAGYTGELFF. CDR3 DNA: TGTGCCAGCAGTGAGGTAGCGGGGTACACCGGGGAGCTGTTTTTT. The chain uses TRBV2 and TRBJ2-2; 8 bases agree with TRBD2. CDR1 SNHLY and CDR2 FYNNEI come from the germline V gene. This CDR3 spans 15 amino acids. V gave up 3 bases and J gave up 3 bases; unmatched junction bases: 3.

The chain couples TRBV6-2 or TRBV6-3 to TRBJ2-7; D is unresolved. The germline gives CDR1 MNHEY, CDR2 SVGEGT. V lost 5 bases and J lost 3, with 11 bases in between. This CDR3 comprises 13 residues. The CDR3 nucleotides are TGTGCCAGCAGTCCATCGGGCCTCTACGAGCAGTACTTC. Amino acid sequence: CASSPSGLYEQYF.

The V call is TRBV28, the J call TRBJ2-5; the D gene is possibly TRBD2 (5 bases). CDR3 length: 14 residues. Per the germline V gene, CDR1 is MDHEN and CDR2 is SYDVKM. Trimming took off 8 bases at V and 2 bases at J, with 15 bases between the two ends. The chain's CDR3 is CASEPPGIQETQYF. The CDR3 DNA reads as TGTGCCAGCGAACCCCCGGGGATTCAAGAGACCCAGTACTTC.

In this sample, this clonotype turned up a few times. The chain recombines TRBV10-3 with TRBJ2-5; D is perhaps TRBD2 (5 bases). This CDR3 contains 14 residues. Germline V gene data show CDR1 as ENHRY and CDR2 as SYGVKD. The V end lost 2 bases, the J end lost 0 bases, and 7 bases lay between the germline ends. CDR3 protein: CAISEGEYQETQYF. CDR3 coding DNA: TGTGCCATCAGTGAGGGGGAGTACCAAGAGACCCAGTACTTC.